This T cell receptor (beta chain) was found in a study of blood T cells in healthy people across ages. A second PCR of 7 to 11 cycles used a sample-barcoded 5' primer and a J-beta primer mix. TCRdb reprocessed the 5' RACE reads with MiXCR, giving one entry per CDR3 protein. The sample comprises 1.5 million to 2 million distinct CDR3 sequences, roughly 30% of which are singletons, and about 11% rests with the top ten. About this clonotype itself: One end of the junction varies from germline; a read error may be responsible.

The germline V gene encodes CDR1 SGHNT and CDR2 YYREEE (reference sequence). The CDR3 is 13 residues long. The sample comprised blood. The clonotype comes from a woman in her 30s in good health. The rearrangement joins TRBV5-4 to TRBJ2-7; TRBD1 agrees at 7 bases. The CDR3 loop is CASSLVPQGSQYF. In DNA, the CDR3 is TGTGCCAGCAGCTTGGTCCCACAGGGGTCGCAGTACTTT.